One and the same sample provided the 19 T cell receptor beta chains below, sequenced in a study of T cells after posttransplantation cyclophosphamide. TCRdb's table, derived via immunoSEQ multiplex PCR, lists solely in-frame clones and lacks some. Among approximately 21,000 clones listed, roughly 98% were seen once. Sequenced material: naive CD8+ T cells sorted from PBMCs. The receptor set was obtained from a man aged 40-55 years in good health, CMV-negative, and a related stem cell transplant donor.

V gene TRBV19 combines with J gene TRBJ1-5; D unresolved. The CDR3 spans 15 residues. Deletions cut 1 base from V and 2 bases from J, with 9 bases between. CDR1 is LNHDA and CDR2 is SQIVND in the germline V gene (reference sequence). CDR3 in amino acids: CASSIGRQGNQPQHF. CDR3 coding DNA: TGTGCCAGTAGTATAGGGAGGCAGGGCAATCAGCCCCAGCATTTT.

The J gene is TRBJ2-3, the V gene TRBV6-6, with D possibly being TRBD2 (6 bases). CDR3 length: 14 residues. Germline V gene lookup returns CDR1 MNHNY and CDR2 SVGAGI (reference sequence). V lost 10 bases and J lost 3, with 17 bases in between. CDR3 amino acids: CATSLAFQTDTQYF. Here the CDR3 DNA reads TGTGCCACCTCGCTAGCGTTCCAGACAGATACGCAGTATTTT.

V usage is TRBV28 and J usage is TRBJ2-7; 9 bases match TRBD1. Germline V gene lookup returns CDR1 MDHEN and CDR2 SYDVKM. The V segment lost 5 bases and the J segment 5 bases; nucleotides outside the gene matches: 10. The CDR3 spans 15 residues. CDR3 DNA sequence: TGTGCCAGCAGTAGACCCGACAGGGGGTTAGACGAGCAGTACTTC. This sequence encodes CASSRPDRGLDEQYF.

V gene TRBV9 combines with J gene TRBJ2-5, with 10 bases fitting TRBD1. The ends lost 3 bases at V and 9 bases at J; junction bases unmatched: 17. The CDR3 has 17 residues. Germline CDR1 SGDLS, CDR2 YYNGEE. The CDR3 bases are TGTGCCAGCAGCGGCGGCGCGGTGGGACAGGGGCTCAGGGCCCAGTACTTC. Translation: CASSGGAVGQGLRAQYF.

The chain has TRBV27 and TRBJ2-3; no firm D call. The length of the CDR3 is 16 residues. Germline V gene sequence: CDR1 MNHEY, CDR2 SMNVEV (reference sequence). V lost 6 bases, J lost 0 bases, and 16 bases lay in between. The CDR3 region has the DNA TGTGCCAGCAGGATCGAAGCGCTCGCTAGCACAGATACGCAGTATTTT. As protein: CASRIEALASTDTQYF.

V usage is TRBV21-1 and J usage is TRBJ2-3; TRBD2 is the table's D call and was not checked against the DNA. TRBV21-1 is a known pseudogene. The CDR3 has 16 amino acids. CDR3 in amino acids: CATPEPYHAPMDTQYF. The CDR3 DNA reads TGTGCCACCCCCGAGCCTTACCATGCTCCCATGGATACGCAGTATTTT.

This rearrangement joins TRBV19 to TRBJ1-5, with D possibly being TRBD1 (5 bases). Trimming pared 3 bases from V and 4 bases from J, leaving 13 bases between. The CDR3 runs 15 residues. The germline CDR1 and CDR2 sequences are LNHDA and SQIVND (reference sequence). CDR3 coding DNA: TGTGCCAGTAGTATCGGATGGGGCGTAAATCAGCCCCAGCATTTT. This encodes CASSIGWGVNQPQHF.

The CDR3 reads CASSLTGRLAGDGYEQYF. The CDR3 nucleotides are TGCGCCAGCAGCTTAACAGGGCGGTTAGCGGGAGATGGTTACGAGCAGTACTTC. V is TRBV5-1 and J is TRBJ2-7, with 9 bases lining up with TRBD2. The length of the CDR3 is 18 residues. Unmatched junction bases numbered 16, after V lost 2 bases and J lost 4 bases. The germline V gene has CDR1 SGHRS and CDR2 YFSETQ.

In DNA, the CDR3 is TGCGCCAGCAGAGCGTGGGAGAAGTACAATGAGCAGTTCTTC. The encoded protein is CASRAWEKYNEQFF. This chain uses TRBV5-1 with TRBJ2-1, with D possibly being TRBD2 (5 bases). CDR3 size: 14 residues. CDR1 SGHRS and CDR2 YFSETQ come from the germline V gene. Between the trimmed V and J ends, which lost 5 bases and 4 bases, there was a span of 13 bases.

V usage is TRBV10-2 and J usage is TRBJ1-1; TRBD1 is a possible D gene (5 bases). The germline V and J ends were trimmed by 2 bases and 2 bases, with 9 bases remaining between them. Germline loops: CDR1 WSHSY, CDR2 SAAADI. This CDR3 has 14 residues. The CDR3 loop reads CASSEDRYNTEAFF. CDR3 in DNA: TGCGCCAGCAGTGAGGACAGATACAACACTGAAGCTTTCTTT.

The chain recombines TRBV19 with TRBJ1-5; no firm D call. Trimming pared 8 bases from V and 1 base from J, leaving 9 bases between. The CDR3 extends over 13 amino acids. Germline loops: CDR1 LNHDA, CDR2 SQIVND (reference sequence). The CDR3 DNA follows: TGTGCCAGTGCGAGGATCAGCAATCAGCCCCAGCATTTT. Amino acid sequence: CASARISNQPQHF.

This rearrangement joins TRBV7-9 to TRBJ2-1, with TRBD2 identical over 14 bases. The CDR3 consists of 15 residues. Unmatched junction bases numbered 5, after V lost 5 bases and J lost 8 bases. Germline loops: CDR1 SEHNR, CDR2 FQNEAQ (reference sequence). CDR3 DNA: TGTGCCAGCAGCCGGACTAGCGGGAGGTGGCATGAGCAGTTCTTC. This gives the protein CASSRTSGRWHEQFF.

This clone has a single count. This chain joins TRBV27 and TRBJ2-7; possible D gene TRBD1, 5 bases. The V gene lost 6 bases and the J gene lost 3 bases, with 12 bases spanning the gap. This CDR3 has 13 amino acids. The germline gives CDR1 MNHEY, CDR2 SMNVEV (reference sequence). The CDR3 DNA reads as TGTGCCAGCAGCTCGGACAAATACTACGAGCAGTACTTC. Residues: CASSSDKYYEQYF.

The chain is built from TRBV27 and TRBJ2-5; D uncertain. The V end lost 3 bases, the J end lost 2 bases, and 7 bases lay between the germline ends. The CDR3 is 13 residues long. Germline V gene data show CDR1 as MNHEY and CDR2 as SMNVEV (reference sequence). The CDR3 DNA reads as TGTGCCAGCAGTTTCAGTCTTCAAGAGACCCAGTACTTC. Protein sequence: CASSFSLQETQYF.

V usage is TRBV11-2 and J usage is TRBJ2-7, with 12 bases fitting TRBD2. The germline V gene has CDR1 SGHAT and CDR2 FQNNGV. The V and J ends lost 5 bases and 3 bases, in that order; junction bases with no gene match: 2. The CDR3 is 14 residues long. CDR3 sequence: CASSLGLAGYEQYF. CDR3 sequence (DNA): TGTGCCAGCAGCCTGGGACTAGCGGGCTACGAGCAGTACTTC.

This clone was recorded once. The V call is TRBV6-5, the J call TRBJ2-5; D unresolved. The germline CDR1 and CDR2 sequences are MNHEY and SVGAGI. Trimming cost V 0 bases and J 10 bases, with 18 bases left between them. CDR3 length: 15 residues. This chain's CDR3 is CASSYSALAAGDQYF. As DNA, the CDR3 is TGTGCCAGCAGTTACTCCGCTTTGGCGGCCGGCGACCAGTACTTC.

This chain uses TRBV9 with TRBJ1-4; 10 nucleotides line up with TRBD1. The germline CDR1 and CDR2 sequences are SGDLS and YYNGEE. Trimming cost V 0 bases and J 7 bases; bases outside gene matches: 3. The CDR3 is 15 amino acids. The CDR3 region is CASSVDGTGVEKLFF. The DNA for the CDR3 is TGTGCCAGCAGCGTAGATGGGACAGGGGTTGAAAAACTGTTTTTT.

CDR3 in amino acids: CSVEESEGWGGSADTQYF. CDR3 in DNA: TGCAGCGTTGAAGAAAGCGAGGGCTGGGGCGGGAGCGCAGATACGCAGTATTTT. V gene TRBV29-1 combines with J gene TRBJ2-3; 7 positions match TRBD2. The CDR3 length is 18 residues. J lost 4 bases, V lost 0 bases, and 16 bases had no gene match. Germline V CDR1 and CDR2: SQVTM, ANQGSEA.

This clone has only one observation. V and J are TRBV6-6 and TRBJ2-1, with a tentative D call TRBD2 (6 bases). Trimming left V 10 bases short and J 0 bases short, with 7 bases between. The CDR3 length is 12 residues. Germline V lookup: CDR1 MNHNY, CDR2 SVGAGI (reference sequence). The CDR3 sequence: CAIGSSYNEQFF. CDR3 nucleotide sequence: TGTGCCATCGGGAGCTCCTACAATGAGCAGTTCTTC.